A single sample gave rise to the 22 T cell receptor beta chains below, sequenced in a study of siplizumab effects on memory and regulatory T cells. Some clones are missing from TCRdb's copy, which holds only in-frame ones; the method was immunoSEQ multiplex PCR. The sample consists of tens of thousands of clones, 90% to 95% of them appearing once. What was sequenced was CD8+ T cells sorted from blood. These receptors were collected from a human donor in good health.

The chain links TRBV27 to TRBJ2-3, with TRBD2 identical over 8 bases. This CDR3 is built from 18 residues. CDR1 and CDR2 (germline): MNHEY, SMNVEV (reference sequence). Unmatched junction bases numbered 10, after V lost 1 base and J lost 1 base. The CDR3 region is CASSLFPSGLAGTDTQYF. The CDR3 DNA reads TGTGCCAGCAGTTTATTCCCCTCCGGACTAGCAGGCACAGATACGCAGTATTTT.

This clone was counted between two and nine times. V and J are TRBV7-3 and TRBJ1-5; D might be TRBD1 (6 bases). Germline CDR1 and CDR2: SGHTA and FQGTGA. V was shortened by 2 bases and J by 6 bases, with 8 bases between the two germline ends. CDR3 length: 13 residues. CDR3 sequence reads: CASSLGGAQPQHF. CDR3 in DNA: TGTGCCAGCAGCTTAGGGGGGGCTCAGCCCCAGCATTTT. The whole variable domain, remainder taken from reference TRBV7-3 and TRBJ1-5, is GAGVSQTPSNKVTEKGKYVELRCDPISGHTALYWYRQSLGQGPEFLIYFQGTGAADDSGLPNDRFFAVRPEGSVSTLKIQRTERGDSAVYLCASSLGGAQPQHFGDGTRLSIL.

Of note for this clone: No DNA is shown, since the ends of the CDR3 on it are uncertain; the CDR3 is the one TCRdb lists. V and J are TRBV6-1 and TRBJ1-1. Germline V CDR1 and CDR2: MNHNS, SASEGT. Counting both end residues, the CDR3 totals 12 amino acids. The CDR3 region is CASILGYTEAFF.

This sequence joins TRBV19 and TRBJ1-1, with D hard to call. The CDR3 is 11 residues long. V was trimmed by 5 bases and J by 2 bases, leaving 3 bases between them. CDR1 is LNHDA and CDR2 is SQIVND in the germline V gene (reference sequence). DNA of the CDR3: TGTGCCAGTAGTGATAACACTGAAGCTTTCTTT. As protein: CASSDNTEAFF. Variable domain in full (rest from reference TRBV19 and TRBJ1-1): DGGITQSPKYLFRKEGQNVTLSCEQNLNHDAMYWYRQDPGQGLRLIYYSQIVNDFQKGDIAEGYSVSREKKESFPLTVTSAQKNPTAFYLCASSDNTEAFFGQGTRLTVV.

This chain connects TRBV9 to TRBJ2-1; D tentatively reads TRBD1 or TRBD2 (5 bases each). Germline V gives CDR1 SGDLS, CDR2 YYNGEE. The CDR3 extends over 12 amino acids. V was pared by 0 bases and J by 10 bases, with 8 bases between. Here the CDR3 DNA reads TGTGCCAGCAGCGTAGAGGGGACGGAGCAGTTCTTC. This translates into CASSVEGTEQFF. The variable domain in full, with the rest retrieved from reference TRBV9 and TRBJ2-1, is DSGVTQTPKHLITATGQRVTLRCSPRSGDLSVYWYQQSLDQGLQFLIQYYNGEERAKGNILERFSAQQFPDLHSELNLSSLELGDSALYFCASSVEGTEQFFGPGTRLTVL.

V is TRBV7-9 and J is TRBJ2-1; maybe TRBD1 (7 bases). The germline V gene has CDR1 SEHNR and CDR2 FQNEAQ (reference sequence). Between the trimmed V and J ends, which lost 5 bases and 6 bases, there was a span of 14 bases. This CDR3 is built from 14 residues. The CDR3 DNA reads TGTGCCAGCAGCGACGACAGGGAGGTCAATGAGCAGTTCTTC. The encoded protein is CASSDDREVNEQFF.

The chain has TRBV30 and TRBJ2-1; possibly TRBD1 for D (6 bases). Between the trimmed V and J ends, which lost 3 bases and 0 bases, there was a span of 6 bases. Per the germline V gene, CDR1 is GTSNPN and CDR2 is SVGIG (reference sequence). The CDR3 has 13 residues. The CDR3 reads CAWRGASYNEQFF. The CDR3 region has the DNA TGTGCCTGGAGGGGGGCCTCCTACAATGAGCAGTTCTTC.

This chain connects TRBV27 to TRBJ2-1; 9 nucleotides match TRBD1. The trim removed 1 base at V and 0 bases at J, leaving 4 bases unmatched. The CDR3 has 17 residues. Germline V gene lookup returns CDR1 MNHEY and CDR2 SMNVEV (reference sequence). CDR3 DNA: TGTGCCAGCAGTTTATTGGGACAGGGCTTCTCCTACAATGAGCAGTTCTTC. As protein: CASSLLGQGFSYNEQFF.

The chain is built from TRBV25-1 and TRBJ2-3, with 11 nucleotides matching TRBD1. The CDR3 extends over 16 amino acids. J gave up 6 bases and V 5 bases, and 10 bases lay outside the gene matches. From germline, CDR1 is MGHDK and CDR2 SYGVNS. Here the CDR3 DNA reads TGTGCCAGCAGTCCACCGGACAGGGGGCTAGCGGATACGCAGTATTTT. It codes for CASSPPDRGLADTQYF.

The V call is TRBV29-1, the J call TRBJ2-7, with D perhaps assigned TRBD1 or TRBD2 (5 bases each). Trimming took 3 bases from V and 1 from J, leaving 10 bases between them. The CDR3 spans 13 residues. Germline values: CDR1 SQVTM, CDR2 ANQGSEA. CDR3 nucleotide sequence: TGCAGCGTTGACCGGGACGGGTCCTACGAGCAGTACTTC. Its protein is CSVDRDGSYEQYF.

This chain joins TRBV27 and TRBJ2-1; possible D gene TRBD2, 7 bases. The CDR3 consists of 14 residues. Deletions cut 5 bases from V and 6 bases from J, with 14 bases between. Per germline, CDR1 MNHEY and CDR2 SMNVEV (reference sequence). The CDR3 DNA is TGTGCCAGCAGTACCTGGGGGGGCTTCAATGAGCAGTTCTTC. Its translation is CASSTWGGFNEQFF.

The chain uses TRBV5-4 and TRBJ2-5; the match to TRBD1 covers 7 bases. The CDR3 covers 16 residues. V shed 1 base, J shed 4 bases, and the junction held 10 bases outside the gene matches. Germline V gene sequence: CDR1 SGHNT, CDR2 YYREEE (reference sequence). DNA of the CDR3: TGTGCCAGCAGCTTGCCGGGACAGAATTCAGCAGAGACCCAGTACTTC. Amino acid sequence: CASSLPGQNSAETQYF.

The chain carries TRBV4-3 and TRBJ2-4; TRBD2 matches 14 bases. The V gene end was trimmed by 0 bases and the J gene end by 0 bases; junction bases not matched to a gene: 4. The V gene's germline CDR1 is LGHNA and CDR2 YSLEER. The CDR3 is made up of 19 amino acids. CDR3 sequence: CASSQETSGRALAKNIQYF. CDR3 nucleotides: TGCGCCAGCAGCCAAGAGACTAGCGGGAGGGCGCTAGCCAAAAACATTCAGTACTTC.

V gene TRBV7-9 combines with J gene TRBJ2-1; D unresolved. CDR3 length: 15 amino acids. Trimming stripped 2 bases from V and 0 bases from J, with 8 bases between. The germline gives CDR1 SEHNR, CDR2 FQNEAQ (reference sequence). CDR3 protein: CASSLPESSYNEQFF. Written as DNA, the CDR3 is TGTGCCAGCAGCTTACCAGAGAGCTCCTACAATGAGCAGTTCTTC. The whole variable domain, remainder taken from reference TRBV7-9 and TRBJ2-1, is DTGVSQNPRHKITKRGQNVTFRCDPISEHNRLYWYRQTLGQGPEFLTYFQNEAQLEKSRLLSDRFSAERPKGSFSTLEIQRTEQGDSAMYLCASSLPESSYNEQFFGPGTRLTVL.

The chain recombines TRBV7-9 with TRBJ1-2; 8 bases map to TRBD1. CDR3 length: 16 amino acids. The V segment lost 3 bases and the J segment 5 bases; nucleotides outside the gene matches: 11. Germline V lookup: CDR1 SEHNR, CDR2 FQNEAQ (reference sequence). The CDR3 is CASSFDLGQAIYGYTF. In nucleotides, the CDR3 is TGTGCCAGCAGCTTCGATTTGGGACAGGCAATTTATGGCTACACCTTC. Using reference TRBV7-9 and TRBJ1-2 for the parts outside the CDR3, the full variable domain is DTGVSQNPRHKITKRGQNVTFRCDPISEHNRLYWYRQTLGQGPEFLTYFQNEAQLEKSRLLSDRFSAERPKGSFSTLEIQRTEQGDSAMYLCASSFDLGQAIYGYTFGSGTRLTVV.

CDR3 in DNA: TGTGCCAGCAGTTTCGGCGGAAACACCGGGGAGCTGTTTTTT. It translates to CASSFGGNTGELFF. V is TRBV27 and J is TRBJ2-2; D is ambiguous. Trimming cost V 3 bases and J 2 bases, with 7 bases left between them. The CDR3 has 14 residues. Germline V gives CDR1 MNHEY, CDR2 SMNVEV (reference sequence).

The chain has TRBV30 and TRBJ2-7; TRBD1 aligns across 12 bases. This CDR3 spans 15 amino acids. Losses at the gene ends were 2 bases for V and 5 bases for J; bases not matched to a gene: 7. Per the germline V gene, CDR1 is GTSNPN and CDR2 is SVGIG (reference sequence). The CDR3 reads CAWSPGTGGIDEQYF. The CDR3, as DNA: TGTGCCTGGAGTCCCGGGACAGGGGGCATCGACGAGCAGTACTTC.

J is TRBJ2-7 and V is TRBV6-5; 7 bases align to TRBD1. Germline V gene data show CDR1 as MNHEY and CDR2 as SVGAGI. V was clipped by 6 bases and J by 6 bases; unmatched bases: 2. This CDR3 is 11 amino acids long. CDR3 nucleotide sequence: TGTGCCAGCAGACAGGGGATCGAGCAGTACTTC. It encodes CASRQGIEQYF.

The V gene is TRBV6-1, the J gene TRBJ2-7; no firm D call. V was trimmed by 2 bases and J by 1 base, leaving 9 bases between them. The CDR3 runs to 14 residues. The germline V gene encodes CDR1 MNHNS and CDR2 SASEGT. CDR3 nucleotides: TGTGCCAGCAGTGAATTGGACCTTTCCTACGAGCAGTACTTC. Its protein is CASSELDLSYEQYF.

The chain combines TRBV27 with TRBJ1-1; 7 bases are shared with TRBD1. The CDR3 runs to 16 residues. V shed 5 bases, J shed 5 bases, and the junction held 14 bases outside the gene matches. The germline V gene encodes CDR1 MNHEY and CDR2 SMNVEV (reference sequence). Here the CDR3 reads CASSPRDSRRGTEAFF. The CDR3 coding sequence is TGTGCCAGCAGTCCAAGGGACAGCCGGAGAGGTACTGAAGCTTTCTTT.

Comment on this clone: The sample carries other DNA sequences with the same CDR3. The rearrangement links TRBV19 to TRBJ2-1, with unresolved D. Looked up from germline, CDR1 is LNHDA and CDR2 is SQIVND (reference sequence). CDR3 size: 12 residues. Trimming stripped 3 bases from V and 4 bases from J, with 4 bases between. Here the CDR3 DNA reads TGTGCCAGTAGTATCGGTTACAATGAGCAGTTCTTC. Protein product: CASSIGYNEQFF.

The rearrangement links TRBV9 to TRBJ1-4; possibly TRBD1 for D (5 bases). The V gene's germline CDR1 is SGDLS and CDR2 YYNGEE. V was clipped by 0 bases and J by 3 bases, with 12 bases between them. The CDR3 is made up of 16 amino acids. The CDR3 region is CASSVGAGPSNEKLFF. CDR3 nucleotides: TGTGCCAGCAGCGTAGGGGCGGGACCTTCTAATGAAAAACTGTTTTTT.